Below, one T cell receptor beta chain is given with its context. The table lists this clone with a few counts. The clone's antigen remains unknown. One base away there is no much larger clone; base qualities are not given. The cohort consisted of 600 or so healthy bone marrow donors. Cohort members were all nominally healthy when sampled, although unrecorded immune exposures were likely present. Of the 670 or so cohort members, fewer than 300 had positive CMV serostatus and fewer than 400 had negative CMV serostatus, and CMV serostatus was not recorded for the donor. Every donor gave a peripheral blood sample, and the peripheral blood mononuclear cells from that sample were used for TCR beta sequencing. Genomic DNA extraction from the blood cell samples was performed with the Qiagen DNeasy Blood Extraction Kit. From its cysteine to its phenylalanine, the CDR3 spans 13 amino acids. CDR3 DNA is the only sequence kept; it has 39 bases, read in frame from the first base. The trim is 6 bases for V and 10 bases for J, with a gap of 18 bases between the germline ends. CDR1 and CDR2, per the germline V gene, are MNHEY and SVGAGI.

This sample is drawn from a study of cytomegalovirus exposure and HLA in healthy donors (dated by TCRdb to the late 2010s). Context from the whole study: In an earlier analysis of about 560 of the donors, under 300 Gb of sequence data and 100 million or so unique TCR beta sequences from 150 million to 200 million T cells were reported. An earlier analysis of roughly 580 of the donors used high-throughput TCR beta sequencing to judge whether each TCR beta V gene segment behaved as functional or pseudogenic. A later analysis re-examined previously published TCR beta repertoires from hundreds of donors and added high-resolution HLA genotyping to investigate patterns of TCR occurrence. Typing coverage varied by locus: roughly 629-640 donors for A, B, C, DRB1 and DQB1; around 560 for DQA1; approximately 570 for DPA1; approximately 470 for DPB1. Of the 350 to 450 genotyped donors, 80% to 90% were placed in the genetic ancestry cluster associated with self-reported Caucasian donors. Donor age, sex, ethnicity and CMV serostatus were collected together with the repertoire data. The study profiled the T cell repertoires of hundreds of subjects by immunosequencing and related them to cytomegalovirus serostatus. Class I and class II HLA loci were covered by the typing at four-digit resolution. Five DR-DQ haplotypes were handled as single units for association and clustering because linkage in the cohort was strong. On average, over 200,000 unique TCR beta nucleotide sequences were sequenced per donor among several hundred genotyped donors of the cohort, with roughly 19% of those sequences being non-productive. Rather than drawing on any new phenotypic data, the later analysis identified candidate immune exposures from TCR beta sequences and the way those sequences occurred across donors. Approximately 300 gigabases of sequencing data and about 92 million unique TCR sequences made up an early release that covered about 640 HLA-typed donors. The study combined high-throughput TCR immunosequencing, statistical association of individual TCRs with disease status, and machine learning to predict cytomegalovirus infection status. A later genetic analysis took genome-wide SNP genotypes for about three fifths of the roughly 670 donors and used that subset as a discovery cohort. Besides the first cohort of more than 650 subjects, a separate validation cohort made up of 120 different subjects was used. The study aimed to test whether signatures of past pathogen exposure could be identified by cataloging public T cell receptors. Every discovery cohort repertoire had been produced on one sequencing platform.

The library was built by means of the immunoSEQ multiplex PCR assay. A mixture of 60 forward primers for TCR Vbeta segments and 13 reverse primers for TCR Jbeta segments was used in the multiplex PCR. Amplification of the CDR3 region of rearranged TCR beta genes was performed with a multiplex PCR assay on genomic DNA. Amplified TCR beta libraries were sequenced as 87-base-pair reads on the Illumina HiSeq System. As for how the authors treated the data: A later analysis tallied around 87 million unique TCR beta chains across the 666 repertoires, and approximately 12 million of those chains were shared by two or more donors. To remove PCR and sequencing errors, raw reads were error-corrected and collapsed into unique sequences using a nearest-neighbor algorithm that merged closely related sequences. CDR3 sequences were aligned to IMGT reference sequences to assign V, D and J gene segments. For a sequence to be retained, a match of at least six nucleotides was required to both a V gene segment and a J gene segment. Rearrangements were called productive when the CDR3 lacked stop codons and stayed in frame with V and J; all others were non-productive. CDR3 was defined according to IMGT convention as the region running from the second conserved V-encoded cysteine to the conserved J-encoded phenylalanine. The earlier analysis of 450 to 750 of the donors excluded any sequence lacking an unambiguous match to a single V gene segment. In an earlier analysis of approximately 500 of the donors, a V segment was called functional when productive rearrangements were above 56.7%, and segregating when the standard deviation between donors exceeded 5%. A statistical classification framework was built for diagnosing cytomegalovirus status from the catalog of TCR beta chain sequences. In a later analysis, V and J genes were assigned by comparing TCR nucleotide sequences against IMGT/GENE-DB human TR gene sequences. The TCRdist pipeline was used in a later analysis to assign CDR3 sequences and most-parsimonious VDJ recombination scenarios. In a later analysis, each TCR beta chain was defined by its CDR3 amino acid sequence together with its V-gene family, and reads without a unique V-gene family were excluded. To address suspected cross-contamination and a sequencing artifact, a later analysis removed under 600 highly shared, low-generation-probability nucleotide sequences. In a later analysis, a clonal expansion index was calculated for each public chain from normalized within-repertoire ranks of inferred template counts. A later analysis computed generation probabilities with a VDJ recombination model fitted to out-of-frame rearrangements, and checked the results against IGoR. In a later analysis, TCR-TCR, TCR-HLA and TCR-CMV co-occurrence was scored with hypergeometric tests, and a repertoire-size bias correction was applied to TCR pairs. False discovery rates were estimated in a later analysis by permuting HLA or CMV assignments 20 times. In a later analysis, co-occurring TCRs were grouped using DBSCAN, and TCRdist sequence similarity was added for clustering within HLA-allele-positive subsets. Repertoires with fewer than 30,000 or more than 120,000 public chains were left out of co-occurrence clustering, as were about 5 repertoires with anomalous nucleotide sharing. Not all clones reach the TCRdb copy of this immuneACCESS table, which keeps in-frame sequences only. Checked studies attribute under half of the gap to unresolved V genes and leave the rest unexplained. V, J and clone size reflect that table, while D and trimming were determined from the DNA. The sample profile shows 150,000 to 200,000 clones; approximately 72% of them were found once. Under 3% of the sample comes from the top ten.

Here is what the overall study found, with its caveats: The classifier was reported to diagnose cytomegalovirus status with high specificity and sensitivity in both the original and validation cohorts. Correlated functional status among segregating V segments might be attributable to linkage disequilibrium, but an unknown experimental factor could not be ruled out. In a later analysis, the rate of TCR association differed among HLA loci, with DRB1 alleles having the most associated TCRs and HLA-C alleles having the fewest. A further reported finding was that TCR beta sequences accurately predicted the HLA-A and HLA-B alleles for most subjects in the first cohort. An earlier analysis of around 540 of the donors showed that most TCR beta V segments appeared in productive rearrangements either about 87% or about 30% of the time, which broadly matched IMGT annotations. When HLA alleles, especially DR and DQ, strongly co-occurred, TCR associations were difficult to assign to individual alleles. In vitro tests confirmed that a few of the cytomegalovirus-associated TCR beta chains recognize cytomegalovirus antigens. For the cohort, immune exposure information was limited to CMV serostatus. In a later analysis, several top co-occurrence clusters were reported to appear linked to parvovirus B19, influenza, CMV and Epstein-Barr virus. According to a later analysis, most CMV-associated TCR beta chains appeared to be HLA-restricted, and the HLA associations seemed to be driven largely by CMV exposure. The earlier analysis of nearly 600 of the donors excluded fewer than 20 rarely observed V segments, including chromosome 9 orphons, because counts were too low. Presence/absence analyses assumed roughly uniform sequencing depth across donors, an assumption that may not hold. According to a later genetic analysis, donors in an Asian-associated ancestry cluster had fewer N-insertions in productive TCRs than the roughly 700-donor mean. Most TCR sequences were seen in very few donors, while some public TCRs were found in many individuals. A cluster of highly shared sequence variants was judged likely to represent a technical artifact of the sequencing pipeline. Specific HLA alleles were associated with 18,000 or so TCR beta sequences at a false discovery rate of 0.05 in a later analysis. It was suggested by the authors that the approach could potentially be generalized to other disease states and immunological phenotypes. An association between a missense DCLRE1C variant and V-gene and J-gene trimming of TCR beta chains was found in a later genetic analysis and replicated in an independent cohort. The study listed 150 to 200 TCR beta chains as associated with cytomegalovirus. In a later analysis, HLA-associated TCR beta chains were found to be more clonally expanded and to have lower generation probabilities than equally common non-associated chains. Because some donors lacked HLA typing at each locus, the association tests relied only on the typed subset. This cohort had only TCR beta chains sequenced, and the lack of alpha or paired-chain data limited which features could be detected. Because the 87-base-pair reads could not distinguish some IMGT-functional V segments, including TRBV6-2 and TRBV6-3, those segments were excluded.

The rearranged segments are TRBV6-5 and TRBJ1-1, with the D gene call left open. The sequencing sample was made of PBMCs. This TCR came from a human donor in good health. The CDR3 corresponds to CASSPTTGGRAFF. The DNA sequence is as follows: TGTGCCAGCAGCCCGACGACGGGAGGGCGAGCTTTCTTT.